The clone carrying this T cell receptor beta chain came up a few times. Its antigen is currently unknown. This entry belongs to a study of human T cells and chemical hapten exposure. Study-level information: Mainly, slight library volume differences in the pool made TCR yields vary. Study-level results: TCRs above 1 in 1000 frequency did not change with DPC sensitization.

Attachment of unique molecular identifiers to individual cDNA molecules was performed in the library. As processed by the authors: Samples contained a median of approximately 100,000 TCRs, with a range of about 23,224 to 690,600. TCRdb reprocessed the 5' RACE reads via MiXCR and lists one record per CDR3 protein. The V and J calls reflect TCRdb's pipeline rather than the authors' work. The table includes under 100,000 distinct CDR3 sequences, roughly 15% detected once. It was from unfractionated whole blood that total RNA was extracted. The length of the CDR3 is 15 residues. V was pared by 2 bases and J by 1 base, with 6 bases between. Per germline, CDR1 MNHEY and CDR2 SVGEGT.

This receptor was taken from a female donor in good health. The chain uses TRBV6-2 or TRBV6-3 and TRBJ2-6; unclear D gene. CDR3 amino acids: CASSYPTSGANVLTF. As DNA, the CDR3 is TGTGCCAGCAGTTACCCTACGTCTGGGGCCAACGTCCTGACTTTC.